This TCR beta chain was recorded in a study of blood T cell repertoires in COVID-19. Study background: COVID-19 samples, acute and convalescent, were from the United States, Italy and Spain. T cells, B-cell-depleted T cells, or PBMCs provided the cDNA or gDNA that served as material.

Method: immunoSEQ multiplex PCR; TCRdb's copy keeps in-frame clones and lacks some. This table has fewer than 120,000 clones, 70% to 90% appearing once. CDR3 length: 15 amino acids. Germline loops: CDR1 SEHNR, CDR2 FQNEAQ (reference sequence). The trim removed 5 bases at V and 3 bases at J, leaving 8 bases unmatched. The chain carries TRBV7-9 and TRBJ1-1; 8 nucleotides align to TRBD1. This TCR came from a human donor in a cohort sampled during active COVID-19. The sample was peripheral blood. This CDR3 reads CASSPPTGVDTEAFF. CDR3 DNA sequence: TGTGCCAGCAGCCCGCCGACAGGGGTGGACACTGAAGCTTTCTTT.